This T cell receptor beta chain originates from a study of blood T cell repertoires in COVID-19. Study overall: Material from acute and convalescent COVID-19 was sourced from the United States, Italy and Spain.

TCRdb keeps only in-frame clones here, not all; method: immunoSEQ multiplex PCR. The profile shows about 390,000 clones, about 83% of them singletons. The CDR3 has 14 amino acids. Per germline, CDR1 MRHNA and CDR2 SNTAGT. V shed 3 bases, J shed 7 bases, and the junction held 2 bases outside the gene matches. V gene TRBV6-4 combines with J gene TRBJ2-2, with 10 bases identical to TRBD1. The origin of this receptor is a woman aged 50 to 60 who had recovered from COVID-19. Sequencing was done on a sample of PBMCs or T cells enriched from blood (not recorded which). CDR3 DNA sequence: TGTGCCAGCAGTGAGGACAGGGGGTACGGGGAGCTGTTTTTT. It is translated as CASSEDRGYGELFF.